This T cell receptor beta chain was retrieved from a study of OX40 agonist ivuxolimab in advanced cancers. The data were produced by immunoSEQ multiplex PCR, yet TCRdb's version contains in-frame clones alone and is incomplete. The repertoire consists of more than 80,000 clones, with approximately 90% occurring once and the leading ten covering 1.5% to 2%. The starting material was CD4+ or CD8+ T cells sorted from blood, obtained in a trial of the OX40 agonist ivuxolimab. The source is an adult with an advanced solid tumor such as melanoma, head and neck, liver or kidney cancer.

The CDR3 here is CASSLTSGSYEQYF. As DNA, the CDR3 is TGTGCCAGCAGCTTAACTAGCGGGAGTTACGAGCAGTACTTC. J is TRBJ2-7 and V is TRBV7-2; 11 nucleotides align to TRBD2. From germline, CDR1 is SGHTA and CDR2 FQGNSA. V gave up 2 bases and J gave up 4 bases; unmatched junction bases: 1. CDR3 length equals 14 residues.